These 27 T cell receptor beta chains originate from one sample sequenced in a study of OX40 agonist ivuxolimab in advanced cancers. Using immunoSEQ multiplex PCR, the repertoire was profiled, and TCRdb retains in-frame clones only, with some absent. The sample consists of about 51,000 clones, 60% to 80% of them appearing once. The starting material was CD4+ or CD8+ T cells sorted from blood, obtained in a trial of the OX40 agonist ivuxolimab. The receptors shown here come from an adult with an advanced solid tumor such as melanoma, head and neck, liver or kidney cancer.

This clone was counted only a few times. The V and J genes are TRBV9 and TRBJ1-1; D gene uncertain. The V end was cut by 2 bases, the J end by 7 bases, with 12 bases between. CDR1 and CDR2 (germline): SGDLS, YYNGEE. The CDR3 is 13 amino acids. This chain's CDR3 is CASSVTISGEAFF. The CDR3, as DNA: TGTGCCAGCAGCGTTACCATAAGCGGTGAAGCTTTCTTT.

The gene calls are TRBV19 and TRBJ2-1, with 9 bases lining up with TRBD2. In germline, CDR1 is LNHDA, CDR2 SQIVND (reference sequence). V shed 0 bases and J 7 bases; nucleotides not matched to a gene: 16. The CDR3 is 19 amino acids. CDR3 loop: CASSIDGVVAAGGGNEQFF. DNA of the CDR3: TGTGCCAGTAGTATAGATGGGGTCGTCGCAGCGGGAGGAGGAAATGAGCAGTTCTTC.

The chain carries TRBV2 and TRBJ2-5; D remains unclear. The CDR3 totals 13 residues. V gave up 6 bases and J gave up 1 base, with 9 bases separating them. CDR1 and CDR2 from the germline V gene are SNHLY and FYNNEI. The CDR3 coding sequence is TGTGCCAGCAGCACTTATGGCCAAGAGACCCAGTACTTC. Protein sequence: CASSTYGQETQYF.

V usage is TRBV5-6 and J usage is TRBJ2-7; 7 bases map to TRBD2. Germline V gene sequence: CDR1 SGHDT, CDR2 YYEEEE. V trimming: 3 bases; J trimming: 0 bases; junction bases outside the gene matches: 6. This CDR3 spans 15 amino acids. In DNA, the CDR3 is TGTGCCAGCAGCTCCATTCAGCGGGACTCCTACGAGCAGTACTTC. Protein sequence: CASSSIQRDSYEQYF. Complete variable domain (other parts from reference TRBV5-6 and TRBJ2-7): DAGVTQSPTHLIKTRGQQVTLRCSPKSGHDTVSWYQQALGQGPQFIFQYYEEEERQRGNFPDRFSGHQFPNYSSELNVNALLLGDSALYLCASSSIQRDSYEQYFGPGTRLTVT.

The genes are TRBV10-2 and TRBJ2-3; D remains ambiguous. V gave up 2 bases and J gave up 0 bases, with 3 bases separating them. The CDR3 consists of 13 residues. Germline V gives CDR1 WSHSY, CDR2 SAAADI. This CDR3 is CASSETSTDTQYF. CDR3 DNA sequence: TGCGCCAGCAGTGAGACAAGCACAGATACGCAGTATTTT.

V usage is TRBV7-9 and J usage is TRBJ1-1; 7 positions match TRBD1. The germline V gene encodes CDR1 SEHNR and CDR2 FQNEAQ (reference sequence). With 6 bases clipped from V and 5 bases from J, the junction kept 6 bases outside the gene matches. CDR3 length: 13 residues. The CDR3 loop is CASSSRGATEAFF. CDR3 DNA sequence: TGTGCCAGCAGTTCCAGGGGGGCGACTGAAGCTTTCTTT.

This chain links TRBV9 with TRBJ2-7, with 10 bases that match TRBD2. The V gene end was trimmed by 0 bases and the J gene end by 1 base; junction bases not matched to a gene: 7. The CDR3 runs to 17 residues. CDR1 is SGDLS, CDR2 YYNGEE, per germline. Here the CDR3 DNA reads TGTGCCAGCAGCGTAGGATTAGCGGGAGGTGGGTCCTACGAGCAGTACTTC. Translated, it gives CASSVGLAGGGSYEQYF.

The CDR3 nucleotides read TGTGCCAGTAGTATCACTAGCGGGATGTACGAGCAGTACTTC. Translation: CASSITSGMYEQYF. The chain couples TRBV19 to TRBJ2-7, with TRBD2 matching over 10 bases. V lost 3 bases to trimming and J lost 4 bases; unmatched junction nucleotides: 3. This CDR3 is built from 14 residues. Germline V lookup: CDR1 LNHDA, CDR2 SQIVND (reference sequence).

V is TRBV9 and J is TRBJ2-7; TRBD1 might be the D (6 bases). The CDR3 sequence is 15 residues long. V shed 0 bases and J shed 0 bases, with 10 bases lying between them. Per germline, CDR1 SGDLS and CDR2 YYNGEE. CDR3 amino acids: CASSVEAGVSYEQYF. The CDR3 coding sequence is TGTGCCAGCAGCGTAGAGGCAGGGGTCTCCTACGAGCAGTACTTC.

This clone came up once. The chain recombines TRBV5-1 with TRBJ1-4; TRBD1 agrees at 7 bases. CDR1 and CDR2 (germline): SGHRS, YFSETQ. The CDR3 is made up of 15 amino acids. V lost 0 bases, J lost 3 bases, and 2 bases stayed unmatched. The CDR3 DNA reads as TGCGCCAGCAGCTTGGTGGGACAGCCTAATGAAAAACTGTTTTTT. This gives the protein CASSLVGQPNEKLFF.

This clone was picked up a small number of times. The gene calls are TRBV6-6 and TRBJ2-7; D gene ambiguous. Germline-derived CDR1 and CDR2 are MNHNY and SVGAGI (reference sequence). The CDR3 length is 12 residues. V lost 3 bases and J lost 4, with 7 bases in between. The CDR3 region has the DNA TGTGCCAGCAGTTATTCGAGTTACGAGCAGTACTTC. This codes for CASSYSSYEQYF.

V gene TRBV6-6 combines with J gene TRBJ1-1; 7 bases agree with TRBD1. From germline, CDR1 is MNHNY and CDR2 SVGAGI (reference sequence). The CDR3 has 12 residues. V dropped 6 bases and J dropped 7; count of bases not matched to a gene: 5. The CDR3 coding sequence is TGTGCCAGCAGCCAACAGGGGATTGAAGCTTTCTTT. This gives the protein CASSQQGIEAFF.

This chain uses TRBV7-3 with TRBJ1-6, with 8 bases lining up with TRBD1. Germline-derived CDR1 and CDR2 are SGHTA and FQGTGA. J was trimmed by 0 bases and V by 5 bases; bases with no gene match: 9. The CDR3 length is 18 residues. The CDR3 region is CASSREGQASSYNSPLHF. The CDR3 region has the DNA TGTGCCAGCAGCAGAGAGGGACAGGCGAGCTCCTATAATTCACCCCTCCACTTT.

The chain recombines TRBV7-6 with TRBJ1-2; 9 bases are a match to TRBD1. CDR3 size: 16 residues. V gave up 6 bases and J gave up 2 bases; unmatched junction bases: 10. Germline V gene data show CDR1 as SGHVS and CDR2 as FNYEAQ. The CDR3 region is CASSPSPGTGNYGYTF. In DNA form, the CDR3 reads TGTGCCAGCAGTCCTAGTCCCGGGACAGGGAACTATGGCTACACCTTC. The full variable domain, rest sourced from reference TRBV7-6 and TRBJ1-2, is GAGVSQSPRYKVTKRGQDVALRCDPISGHVSLYWYRQALGQGPEFLTYFNYEAQQDKSGLPNDRFSAERPEGSISTLTIQRTEQRDSAMYRCASSPSPGTGNYGYTFGSGTRLTVV.

The rearrangement links TRBV6-5 to TRBJ2-1; 10 nucleotides line up with TRBD2. V shed 3 bases, J shed 7 bases, and the junction held 6 bases outside the gene matches. Germline CDR1 and CDR2: MNHEY and SVGAGI. The CDR3 length is 15 residues. CDR3 sequence: CASSYAASGSNEQFF. As DNA, the CDR3 is TGTGCCAGCAGTTATGCGGCTAGCGGGAGTAATGAGCAGTTCTTC.

In its sample, this clone was seen once. J is TRBJ1-1 and V is TRBV9; 9 bases map to TRBD1. The CDR3 length is 15 residues. Germline assignment: CDR1 SGDLS and CDR2 YYNGEE. V dropped 0 bases and J dropped 11; count of bases not matched to a gene: 11. The CDR3 is CASSVGGTGIDRAFF. CDR3 nucleotides: TGTGCCAGCAGCGTAGGGGGGACAGGGATAGATCGGGCTTTCTTT.

This clone was counted a few times. The chain carries TRBV27 and TRBJ1-3; D may be TRBD1 (5 bases). Germline V CDR1 and CDR2: MNHEY, SMNVEV (reference sequence). V lost 6 bases and J lost 7, with 16 bases in between. This CDR3 is 14 amino acids long. The CDR3 spells CASSPGGFRNTIYF. CDR3 coding DNA: TGTGCCAGCAGCCCCGGGGGGTTTAGGAACACCATATATTTT.

The chain's CDR3 is CASSKQQLYGYTF. CDR3 nucleotide sequence: TGTGCCAGCAGTAAACAGCAACTCTATGGCTACACCTTC. This chain uses TRBV28 with TRBJ1-2; D ambiguous. The CDR3 totals 13 residues. CDR1 is MDHEN and CDR2 is SYDVKM in the germline V gene. Trimming cost V 5 bases and J 4 bases, with 11 bases left between them.

This chain connects TRBV5-4 to TRBJ2-3; the D gene could be TRBD1 or TRBD2 (5 bases each). Germline V gene sequence: CDR1 SGHNT, CDR2 YYREEE (reference sequence). The CDR3 is 14 residues long. With 4 bases removed from V and 1 base from J, the gap between germline ends came to 10 bases. The DNA of the CDR3 is TGTGCCAGCAGCCGACGGGACGGCACAGATACGCAGTATTTT. Translation gives CASSRRDGTDTQYF.

The chain uses TRBV5-1 and TRBJ2-1, with a tentative D call TRBD1 (5 bases). This CDR3 has 14 amino acids. Germline-derived CDR1 and CDR2 are SGHRS and YFSETQ. Trimming shortened V by 2 bases and J by 5 bases, and 11 bases separated the two germline ends. DNA of the CDR3: TGCGCCAGCAGCTTCCGCGCAGGGAACAATGAGCAGTTCTTC. It specifies CASSFRAGNNEQFF.

The chain has TRBV4-1 and TRBJ1-2; possible D gene TRBD1, 5 bases. V was clipped by 0 bases and J by 7 bases, with 15 bases between them. The length of the CDR3 is 15 residues. Per the germline V gene, CDR1 is MGHRA and CDR2 is YSYEKL. The CDR3 region has the DNA TGCGCCAGCAGCCAAGATCCTCAGGGCTTTGGTGGCTACACCTTC. Amino acids: CASSQDPQGFGGYTF.

V usage is TRBV6-1 and J usage is TRBJ1-5; D might be TRBD1 (5 bases). The CDR3 is made up of 16 amino acids. V was clipped by 4 bases and J by 9 bases, with 22 bases between them. Germline V gene data show CDR1 as MNHNS and CDR2 as SASEGT. The CDR3 region is CASSADEFRGYRPQHF. In nucleotides, the CDR3 is TGTGCCAGCAGTGCCGACGAGTTCCGGGGCTATCGGCCCCAGCATTTT.

The V gene is TRBV30, the J gene TRBJ1-2, with TRBD1 as a possible D gene (6 bases). Trimming pared 5 bases from V and 6 bases from J, leaving 13 bases between. CDR3 size: 12 residues. Germline-derived CDR1 and CDR2 are GTSNPN and SVGIG (reference sequence). Written as DNA, the CDR3 is TGTGCCTGGCAGGGGTCTGGGGATGGCTACACCTTC. Its protein is CAWQGSGDGYTF.

This clone has only a few counts. The V gene is TRBV5-4, the J gene TRBJ2-3, with D tentatively TRBD2 (5 bases). Germline CDR1 is SGHNT and CDR2 is YYREEE (reference sequence). This CDR3 has 14 amino acids. V dropped 3 bases and J dropped 4 bases, with 12 bases sitting between them. CDR3 region: CASSSRAVADTQYF. CDR3 nucleotides: TGTGCCAGCAGCTCAAGAGCGGTGGCAGATACGCAGTATTTT.

The gene calls are TRBV25-1 and TRBJ2-1; 8 nucleotides match TRBD2. This CDR3 comprises 16 residues. CDR1 and CDR2 (germline): MGHDK, SYGVNS. Trimming removed 7 bases from V and 0 bases from J; junction bases left unmatched: 8. The CDR3 DNA sequence: TGTGCCAGCACCCTAACGGGAGGGAGCTCCTACAATGAGCAGTTCTTC. It encodes CASTLTGGSSYNEQFF.

The chain uses TRBV27 and TRBJ2-5, with a possible D match to TRBD2 (6 bases). Trimming removed 2 bases from V and 1 base from J, with 8 bases in between. This CDR3 has 14 amino acids. The germline CDR1 and CDR2 sequences are MNHEY and SMNVEV (reference sequence). CDR3 DNA sequence: TGTGCCAGCAGTTTAAGGGGAGGCCAAGAGACCCAGTACTTC. This sequence encodes CASSLRGGQETQYF.

This rearrangement joins TRBV29-1 to TRBJ2-1; the D is unclear. Germline CDR1 reads SQVTM; CDR2 reads ANQGSEA. V was shortened by 4 bases and J by 6 bases, with 13 bases between the two germline ends. This CDR3 contains 13 residues. In nucleotides, the CDR3 is TGCAGCGTTGTTCATCAGACTCTCAATGAGCAGTTCTTC. Translated, it gives CSVVHQTLNEQFF.